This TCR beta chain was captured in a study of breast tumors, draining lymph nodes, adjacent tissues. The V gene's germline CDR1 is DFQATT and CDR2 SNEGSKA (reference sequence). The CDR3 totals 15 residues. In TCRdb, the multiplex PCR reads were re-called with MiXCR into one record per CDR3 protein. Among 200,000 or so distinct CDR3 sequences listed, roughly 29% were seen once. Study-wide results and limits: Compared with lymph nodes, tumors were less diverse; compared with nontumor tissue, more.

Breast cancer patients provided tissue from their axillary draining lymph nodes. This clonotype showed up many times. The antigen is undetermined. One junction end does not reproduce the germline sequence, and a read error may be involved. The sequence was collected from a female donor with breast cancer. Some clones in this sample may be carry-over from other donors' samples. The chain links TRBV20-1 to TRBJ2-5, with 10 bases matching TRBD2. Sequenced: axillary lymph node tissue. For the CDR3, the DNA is TGCAGTGCTAGTCTGACTAGCGGGCCCCAAGGGACCCAGTACTTC. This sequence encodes CSASLTSGPQGTQYF.